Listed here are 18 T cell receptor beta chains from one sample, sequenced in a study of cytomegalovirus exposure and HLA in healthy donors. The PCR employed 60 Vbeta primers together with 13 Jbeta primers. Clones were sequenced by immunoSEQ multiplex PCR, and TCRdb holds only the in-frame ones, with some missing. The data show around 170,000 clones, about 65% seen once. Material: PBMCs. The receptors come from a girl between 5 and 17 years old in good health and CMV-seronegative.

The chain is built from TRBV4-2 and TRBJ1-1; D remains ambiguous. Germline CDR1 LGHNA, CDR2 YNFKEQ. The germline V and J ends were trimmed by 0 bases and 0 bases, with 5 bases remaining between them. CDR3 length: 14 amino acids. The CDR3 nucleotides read TGTGCCAGCAGCCAAGAGAGGGTGAACACTGAAGCTTTCTTT. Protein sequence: CASSQERVNTEAFF.

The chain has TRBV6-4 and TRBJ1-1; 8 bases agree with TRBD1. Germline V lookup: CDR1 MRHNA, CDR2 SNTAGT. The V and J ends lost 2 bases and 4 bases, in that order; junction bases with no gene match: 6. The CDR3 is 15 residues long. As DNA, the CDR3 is TGTGCCAGCAGTGACAGGGCAGGGGGCGCCACTGAAGCTTTCTTT. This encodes CASSDRAGGATEAFF.

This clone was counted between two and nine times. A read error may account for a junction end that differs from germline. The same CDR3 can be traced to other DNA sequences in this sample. The CDR3 DNA reads TGTGCCAGCAGCCAAGAGGGGACAGGGCGATTTGGCACTGAAGCCTTCTTT. Protein product: CASSQEGTGRFGTEAFF. This chain connects TRBV4-2 to TRBJ1-1; 9 positions match TRBD1. Germline V gene lookup returns CDR1 LGHNA and CDR2 YNFKEQ. This CDR3 is 17 amino acids long.

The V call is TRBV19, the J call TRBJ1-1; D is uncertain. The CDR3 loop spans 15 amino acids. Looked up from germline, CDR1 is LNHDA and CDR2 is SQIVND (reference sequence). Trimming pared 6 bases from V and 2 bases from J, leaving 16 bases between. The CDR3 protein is CASSTPGNRNTEAFF. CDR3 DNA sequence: TGTGCCAGTAGCACTCCCGGGAACCGAAACACTGAAGCTTTCTTT. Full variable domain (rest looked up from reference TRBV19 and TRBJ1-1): DGGITQSPKYLFRKEGQNVTLSCEQNLNHDAMYWYRQDPGQGLRLIYYSQIVNDFQKGDIAEGYSVSREKKESFPLTVTSAQKNPTAFYLCASSTPGNRNTEAFFGQGTRLTVV.

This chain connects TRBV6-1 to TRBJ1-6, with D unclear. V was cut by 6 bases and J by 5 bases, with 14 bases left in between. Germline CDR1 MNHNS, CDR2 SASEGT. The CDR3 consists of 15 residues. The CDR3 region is CASSGLTLNNSPLHF. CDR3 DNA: TGTGCCAGCAGCGGACTGACACTTAATAATTCACCCCTCCACTTT.

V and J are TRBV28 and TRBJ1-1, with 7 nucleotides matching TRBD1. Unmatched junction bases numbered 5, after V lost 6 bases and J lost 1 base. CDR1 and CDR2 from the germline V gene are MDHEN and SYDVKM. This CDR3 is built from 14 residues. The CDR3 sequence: CASRSTGWNTEAFF. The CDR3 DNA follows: TGTGCCAGCAGATCGACAGGGTGGAACACTGAAGCTTTCTTT. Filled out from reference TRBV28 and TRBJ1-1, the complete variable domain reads DVKVTQSSRYLVKRTGEKVFLECVQDMDHENMFWYRQDPGLGLRLIYFSYDVKMKEKGDIPEGYSVSREKKERFSLILESASTNQTSMYLCASRSTGWNTEAFFGQGTRLTVV.

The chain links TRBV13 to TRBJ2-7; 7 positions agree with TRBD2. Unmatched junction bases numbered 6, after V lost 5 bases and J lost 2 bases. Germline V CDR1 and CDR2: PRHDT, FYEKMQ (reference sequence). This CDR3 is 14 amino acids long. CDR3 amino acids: CASSPGGKAYEQYF. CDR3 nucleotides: TGTGCCAGCAGCCCGGGGGGTAAGGCCTACGAGCAGTACTTC. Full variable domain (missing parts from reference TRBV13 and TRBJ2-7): AAGVIQSPRHLIKEKRETATLKCYPIPRHDTVYWYQQGPGQDPQFLISFYEKMQSDKGSIPDRFSAQQFSDYHSELNMSSLELGDSALYFCASSPGGKAYEQYFGPGTRLTVT.

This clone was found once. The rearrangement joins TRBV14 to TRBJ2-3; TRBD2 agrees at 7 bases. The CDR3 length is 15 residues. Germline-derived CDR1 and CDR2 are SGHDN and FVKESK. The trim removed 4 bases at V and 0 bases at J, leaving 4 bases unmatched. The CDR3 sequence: CASSLWGGSTDTQYF. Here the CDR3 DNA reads TGTGCCAGCAGCCTGTGGGGGGGGAGCACAGATACGCAGTATTTT.

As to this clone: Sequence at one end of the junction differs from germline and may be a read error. CDR3 coding DNA: TGTGCCAGCAGCCCGGGGGCGGGACAGGGGCTTTATGGCTTC. Translating gives CASSPGAGQGLYGF. V usage is TRBV5-6 and J usage is TRBJ1-2; the match to TRBD1 covers 10 bases. Germline CDR1 and CDR2: SGHDT and YYEEEE. The CDR3 has 14 amino acids.

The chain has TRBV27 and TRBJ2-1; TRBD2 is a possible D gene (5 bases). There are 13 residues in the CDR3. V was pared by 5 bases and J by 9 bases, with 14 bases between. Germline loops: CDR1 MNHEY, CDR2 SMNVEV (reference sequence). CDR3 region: CASSRTPLGEQFF. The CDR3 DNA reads TGTGCCAGCAGTAGGACTCCTTTGGGTGAGCAGTTCTTC.

The CDR3 nucleotides read TGTGCCAGCAGCATTGGACTAGCGGGGCCCACAGATACGCAGTATTTT. Amino acid sequence: CASSIGLAGPTDTQYF. The gene calls are TRBV7-9 and TRBJ2-3; 12 bases are a match to TRBD2. Germline V gives CDR1 SEHNR, CDR2 FQNEAQ (reference sequence). After removal of 5 bases from V and 2 bases from J, the junction contained 5 bases not matched to a gene. The CDR3 is 16 amino acids.

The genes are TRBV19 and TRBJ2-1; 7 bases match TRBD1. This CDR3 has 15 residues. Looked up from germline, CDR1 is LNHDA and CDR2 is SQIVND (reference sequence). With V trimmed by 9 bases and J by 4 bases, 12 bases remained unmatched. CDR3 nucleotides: TGTGCCAGCATGTTAAGACAGGGTAATTACAATGAGCAGTTCTTC. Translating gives CASMLRQGNYNEQFF.

The CDR3 protein is CASSLASRQETQYF. The CDR3 bases are TGTGCCAGCAGCTTGGCTAGCCGCCAAGAGACCCAGTACTTC. The chain uses TRBV5-4 and TRBJ2-5, with D possibly being TRBD2 (5 bases). CDR1 and CDR2 from the germline V gene are SGHNT and YYREEE (reference sequence). This CDR3 has 14 amino acids. V was pared by 0 bases and J by 1 base, with 7 bases between.

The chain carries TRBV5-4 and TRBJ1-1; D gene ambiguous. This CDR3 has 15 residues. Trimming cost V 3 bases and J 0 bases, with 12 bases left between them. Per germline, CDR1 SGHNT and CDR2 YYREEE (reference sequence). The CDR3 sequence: CASSSKRTMNTEAFF. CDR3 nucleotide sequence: TGTGCCAGCAGCTCGAAGAGGACTATGAACACTGAAGCTTTCTTT.

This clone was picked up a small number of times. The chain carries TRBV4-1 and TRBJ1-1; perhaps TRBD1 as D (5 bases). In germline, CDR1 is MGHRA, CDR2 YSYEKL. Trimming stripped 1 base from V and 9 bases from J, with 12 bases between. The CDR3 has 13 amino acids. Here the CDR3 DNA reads TGCGCCAGCAGCCAAGGGGTCTCAGGGCAAGCTTTCTTT. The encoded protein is CASSQGVSGQAFF.

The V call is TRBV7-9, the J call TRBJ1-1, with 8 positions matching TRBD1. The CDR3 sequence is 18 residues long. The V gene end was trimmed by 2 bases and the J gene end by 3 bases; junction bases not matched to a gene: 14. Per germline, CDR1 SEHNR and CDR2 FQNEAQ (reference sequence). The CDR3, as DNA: TGTGCCAGCAGCTTATTTTCAGGACAGGGCATCACAGACACTGAAGCTTTCTTT. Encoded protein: CASSLFSGQGITDTEAFF.

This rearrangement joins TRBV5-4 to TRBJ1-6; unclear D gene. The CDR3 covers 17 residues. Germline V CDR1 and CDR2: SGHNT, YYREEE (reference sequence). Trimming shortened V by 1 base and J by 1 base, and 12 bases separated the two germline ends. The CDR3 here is CASSLLGAGSYNSPLHF. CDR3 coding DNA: TGTGCCAGCAGCTTGCTCGGAGCTGGGTCCTATAATTCACCCCTCCACTTT.

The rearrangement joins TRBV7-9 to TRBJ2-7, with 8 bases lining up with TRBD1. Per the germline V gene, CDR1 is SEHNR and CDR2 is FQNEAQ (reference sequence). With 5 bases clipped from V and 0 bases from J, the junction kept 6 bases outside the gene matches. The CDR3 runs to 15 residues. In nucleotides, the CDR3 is TGTGCCAGCAGCCCCCGGGACAGGAGCTCCTACGAGCAGTACTTC. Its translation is CASSPRDRSSYEQYF.